The 19 T cell receptor beta chains below come from one sample, sequenced in a study of blood T cell repertoires in COVID-19. TCRdb's table, derived via immunoSEQ multiplex PCR, lists solely in-frame clones and lacks some. The table includes hundreds of thousands of clones, around nine tenths detected once. The sample was PBMCs or T cells enriched from blood (not recorded which). Receptors were obtained from a woman aged 40 to 55 who had recovered from COVID-19.

This rearrangement joins TRBV7-2 to TRBJ1-3, with no clear D. Germline lookup yields CDR1 SGHTA and CDR2 FQGNSA. This CDR3 is built from 14 residues. Trimming took off 5 bases at V and 4 bases at J, with 12 bases between the two ends. The CDR3 here is CASSPVLGGNTIYF. The CDR3 coding sequence is TGTGCCAGCAGCCCAGTCTTGGGCGGAAACACCATATATTTT. Using reference TRBV7-2 and TRBJ1-3 for the parts outside the CDR3, the full variable domain is GAGVSQSPSNKVTEKGKDVELRCDPISGHTALYWYRQSLGQGLEFLIYFQGNSAPDKSGLPSDRFSAERTGGSVSTLTIQRTQQEDSAVYLCASSPVLGGNTIYFGEGSWLTVV.

This chain joins TRBV27 and TRBJ1-3; D ambiguous. The CDR3 is 15 residues long. The germline CDR1 and CDR2 sequences are MNHEY and SMNVEV (reference sequence). V lost 3 bases, J lost 0 bases, and 9 bases lay in between. CDR3 in amino acids: CASSFFPLSGNTIYF. CDR3 DNA: TGTGCCAGCAGTTTTTTTCCTCTCTCTGGAAACACCATATATTTT.

The sample holds one count of this clone. The chain is built from TRBV7-8 and TRBJ2-2; 7 nucleotides match TRBD1. Germline CDR1 reads SGHVS; CDR2 reads FQNEAQ. J was trimmed by 8 bases and V by 6 bases; bases with no gene match: 24. The CDR3 is made up of 19 amino acids. Written as DNA, the CDR3 is TGTGCCAGCAGGACTGGAGCGACAGGGTCAAGCGGTTCGAGGGGGGAGCTGTTTTTT. Translated: CASRTGATGSSGSRGELFF.

The chain couples TRBV7-9 to TRBJ2-7; 7 bases align to TRBD2. From germline, CDR1 is SEHNR and CDR2 FQNEAQ (reference sequence). V shed 3 bases, J shed 4 bases, and the junction held 6 bases outside the gene matches. The CDR3 covers 14 residues. This CDR3 reads CASSFGLAEYEQYF. CDR3 coding DNA: TGTGCCAGCAGCTTTGGGCTAGCGGAGTACGAGCAGTACTTC.

The CDR3: CASSHRPYPSYNEQFF. The DNA of the CDR3 is TGTGCCAGCAGCCATCGCCCCTATCCTTCCTACAATGAGCAGTTCTTC. The rearrangement links TRBV28 to TRBJ2-1; D remains ambiguous. This CDR3 is 16 amino acids long. Germline V gene sequence: CDR1 MDHEN, CDR2 SYDVKM. V was clipped by 6 bases and J by 1 base, with 16 bases between them. The full variable domain, completed using reference TRBV28 and TRBJ2-1, is DVKVTQSSRYLVKRTGEKVFLECVQDMDHENMFWYRQDPGLGLRLIYFSYDVKMKEKGDIPEGYSVSREKKERFSLILESASTNQTSMYLCASSHRPYPSYNEQFFGPGTRLTVL.

J is TRBJ2-3 and V is TRBV27; 7 bases are a match to TRBD2. This CDR3 has 17 amino acids. J was trimmed by 1 base and V by 2 bases; bases with no gene match: 9. Germline V gene lookup returns CDR1 MNHEY and CDR2 SMNVEV (reference sequence). The CDR3 is CASSLRAGEGGTDTQYF. As DNA, the CDR3 is TGTGCCAGCAGTTTAAGGGCCGGGGAGGGCGGCACAGATACGCAGTATTTT.

V and J are TRBV7-9 and TRBJ2-1; 8 nucleotides match TRBD2. The CDR3 contains 16 residues. CDR1 SEHNR and CDR2 FQNEAQ come from the germline V gene (reference sequence). Trimming removed 4 bases from V and 0 bases from J; junction bases left unmatched: 5. CDR3 coding DNA: TGTGCCAGCAGCTCCGGACTAGCCATCTCCTACAATGAGCAGTTCTTC. It yields the protein CASSSGLAISYNEQFF.

V usage is TRBV3-1 (or the pseudogene TRBV3-2) and J usage is TRBJ2-7, with 8 bases that match TRBD1. The CDR3 contains 15 residues. Germline loops: CDR1 LGHDT, CDR2 YNNKEL (reference sequence). V lost 4 bases and J lost 6; bases outside the gene matches: 11. The CDR3 nucleotides read TGTGCCAGCAGCCCAAAGGACAGGGACCTCGGCGAGCAGTACTTC. Translated: CASSPKDRDLGEQYF.

This chain joins TRBV30 and TRBJ2-1, with 7 positions matching TRBD2. The J segment lost 9 bases and the V segment lost 5 bases, leaving 4 bases of the junction unmatched. Per the germline V gene, CDR1 is GTSNPN and CDR2 is SVGIG (reference sequence). CDR3 length: 11 residues. DNA for the CDR3: TGTGCCTGGTCTTGGGGGGGTGAGCAGTTCTTC. This codes for CAWSWGGEQFF.

The chain couples TRBV2 to TRBJ1-5, with 7 positions matching TRBD1. The CDR3 covers 15 residues. Unmatched junction bases numbered 7, after V lost 3 bases and J lost 5 bases. Looked up from germline, CDR1 is SNHLY and CDR2 is FYNNEI. CDR3 nucleotide sequence: TGTGCCAGCAGTGAGTATGGGACAGCTTATCAGCCCCAGCATTTT. Translating gives CASSEYGTAYQPQHF.

The chain joins TRBV12-3 or TRBV12-4 to TRBJ2-7, with D possibly matching TRBD1 (5 bases). The CDR3 covers 13 residues. V lost 9 bases and J 5 bases, leaving 17 bases between the germline ends. Here the CDR3 reads CASLPRGADEQYF. CDR3 bases: TGTGCCAGTCTACCAAGGGGCGCGGACGAGCAGTACTTC.

The chain employs TRBV12-3 or TRBV12-4 and TRBJ1-1, with D unclear. The germline V and J ends were trimmed by 7 bases and 0 bases, with 9 bases remaining between them. The CDR3 has 13 amino acids. CDR3 sequence (DNA): TGTGCCAGCAACCTATTTCTGAACACTGAAGCTTTCTTT. The encoded protein is CASNLFLNTEAFF.

This chain joins TRBV15 and TRBJ1-3; 7 bases map to TRBD1. J gave up 4 bases and V 0 bases, and 6 bases lay outside the gene matches. The CDR3 consists of 16 residues. CDR1 and CDR2 (germline): LNHNV, YYDKDF (reference sequence). This CDR3 reads CATSRDMWTGGNTIYF. CDR3 nucleotides: TGTGCCACCAGCAGAGACATGTGGACAGGAGGAAACACCATATATTTT.

The chain combines TRBV15 with TRBJ1-5; D perhaps matches TRBD1 (5 bases). V dropped 0 bases and J dropped 7 bases, with 10 bases sitting between them. From germline, CDR1 is LNHNV and CDR2 YYDKDF (reference sequence). The CDR3 sequence is 14 residues long. CDR3 in DNA: TGTGCCACCAGCAGAGACAGGGTGTCACAGCCCCAGCATTTT. It is translated as CATSRDRVSQPQHF.

This chain connects TRBV15 to TRBJ2-2; D ambiguous. V was shortened by 1 base and J by 1 base, with 4 bases between the two germline ends. Germline CDR1 LNHNV, CDR2 YYDKDF (reference sequence). This CDR3 comprises 14 residues. The CDR3 protein is CATSRAVNTGELFF. CDR3 sequence (DNA): TGTGCCACCAGCAGAGCTGTGAACACCGGGGAGCTGTTTTTT.

This clone was picked up one time. The chain employs TRBV2 and TRBJ1-1; 7 nucleotides agree with TRBD1. The CDR3 has 15 residues. With 6 bases clipped from V and 0 bases from J, the junction kept 7 bases outside the gene matches. The germline V gene encodes CDR1 SNHLY and CDR2 FYNNEI. The CDR3 region has the DNA TGTGCCAGCAGGGAATACGGGACAGTGAACACTGAAGCTTTCTTT. Amino acids: CASREYGTVNTEAFF.

The V call is TRBV10-1, the J call TRBJ2-2, with 9 bases identical to TRBD2. The CDR3 is made up of 14 amino acids. After removal of 6 bases from V and 2 bases from J, the junction contained 1 base not matched to a gene. CDR1 is WNHNN and CDR2 is SYGVQD in the germline V gene (reference sequence). CDR3 sequence (DNA): TGCGCCAGCAGCCTAGCGGGAAACACCGGGGAGCTGTTTTTT. This codes for CASSLAGNTGELFF.

V gene TRBV11-1 combines with J gene TRBJ2-7, with 10 bases identical to TRBD2. The CDR3 has 14 residues. The trim removed 4 bases at V and 3 bases at J, leaving 3 bases unmatched. The germline gives CDR1 SGHAT, CDR2 FQDESV (reference sequence). The CDR3 loop is CASSSGLANYEQYF. The CDR3 bases are TGTGCCAGCAGCTCGGGACTAGCGAACTACGAGCAGTACTTC.

This chain connects TRBV11-2 to TRBJ2-5; tentatively, D is TRBD1 (6 bases). Trimming pared 1 base from V and 3 bases from J, leaving 9 bases between. This CDR3 has 14 amino acids. The V gene's germline CDR1 is SGHAT and CDR2 FQNNGV. The CDR3 protein is CASSLVDRKETQYF. As DNA, the CDR3 is TGTGCCAGCAGCTTAGTCGACAGGAAAGAGACCCAGTACTTC.